The source of this T cell receptor (beta chain) is a study of cytotoxic CD8 clonotypes in ibrutinib-treated CLL. Method: immunoSEQ multiplex PCR; TCRdb's copy keeps in-frame clones and lacks some. This sample has roughly 130,000 clones, with around 90% found just once. Only one count was recorded for this clone. The target antigen is unknown. Findings and caveats of the study: Clonality increased with ibrutinib response but returned toward baseline at progression. Baseline-level clonality went beyond age-matched healthy donors and moved in step with circulating CD8+ T-cell counts. The public clonotypes identified were infrequent and showed contraction or stability on treatment.

Germline loops: CDR1 SGDLS, CDR2 YYNGEE. With 0 bases removed from V and 4 bases from J, the gap between germline ends came to 11 bases. The CDR3 is 15 residues long. The rearrangement joins TRBV9 to TRBJ2-1; D perhaps matches TRBD2 (6 bases). Material: PBMCs, obtained after 12 months of ibrutinib treatment. This clonotype originated in a human donor with chronic lymphocytic leukemia. In DNA, the CDR3 is TGTGCCAGCAGCGTAGAAGGCGGGGCTTACAATGAGCAGTTCTTC. Encoded protein: CASSVEGGAYNEQFF.